This T cell receptor (beta chain) was profiled in a study of neoadjuvant nivolumab and ipilimumab in lung cancer. The data were produced by immunoSEQ multiplex PCR, yet TCRdb's version contains in-frame clones alone and is incomplete. Here the sample spans 25,000 to 35,000 clones, roughly nine tenths being singletons. Overall study findings and caveats: Only a small number of samples underwent TCR sequencing.

Comment on this clone: Its specificity is unknown.

The sample consisted of peripheral blood, taken after neoadjuvant nivolumab, alone or with ipilimumab, at or shortly before surgery. The sequence was collected from an adult with non-small cell lung cancer.

The CDR3 spells CASSLRGNMETQYF. The CDR3 DNA reads as TGTGCCAGCAGCTTGCGGGGAAACATGGAGACCCAGTACTTC. The chain joins TRBV5-5 to TRBJ2-5; D is perhaps TRBD2 (5 bases). The CDR3 runs to 14 residues. Germline V gene sequence: CDR1 SGHKS, CDR2 YYEKEE (reference sequence). Trimming cost V 1 base and J 5 bases, with 12 bases left between them.